The present TCR beta chain was sequenced within a study of shared clonotypes between healthy human individuals. All the donors were Caucasian adults who lived in Nashville, Tennessee. Concerning this clone: Its antigen is unidentified.

Findings of the study overall: Clonotype sharing among donors was expected to depend on sequencing depth. For sorted subsets, rarefaction showed incomplete sequencing despite large depth. Sampling involved blood alone; tissue repertoires likely differ.

Profiling relied on immunoSEQ multiplex PCR, and the TCRdb table lists in-frame clones only, not all of them. Here the sample spans around 990,000 clones, roughly 80% being singletons. The germline V gene has CDR1 SGHDN and CDR2 FVKESK. The CDR3 has 13 amino acids. The ends were cut back, 7 bases at V and 6 bases at J, with 12 bases in the middle. Sequences were obtained from memory CD4+ T cells from PBMCs. Subset specified: CD45RA-negative fraction. V gene TRBV14 combines with J gene TRBJ2-2; D is unresolved. This clonotype was sampled from a man in his late teens or twenties in good health. Some clones in this sample may be carry-over from other donors' samples. DNA for the CDR3: TGTGCCAGCAAGAACCGGCCGTCCGGGGAGCTGTTTTTT. Translation: CASKNRPSGELFF.